This T cell receptor beta chain was profiled in a study of monozygotic twins with inflammatory bowel disease. Study results and limitations: Added variability in patient repertoires may stem from differing immunosuppressive treatments. Limited power may explain why concordant and discordant twins showed no difference in repertoire similarity.

Details on this clonotype: Its antigen remains unidentified.

Using eight separate reactions per sample, the authors generated cDNA. Reprocessing the 5' RACE reads, TCRdb reports a single entry for every CDR3 protein and omits DNA. This listing includes around 400,000 distinct CDR3 sequences. CDR1 is SGHRS, CDR2 YFSETQ, per germline. The CDR3 is 15 residues long. This TCR was recovered from a human donor with ulcerative colitis or Crohn's disease, or a healthy co-twin of an affected twin (not recorded which). The specimen was blood. J is TRBJ2-1 and V is TRBV5-1; TCRdb gives TRBD1 as the D gene, but with no DNA this cannot be confirmed. The CDR3 spells CASSLYRVTHNEQFF.